These 4 T cell receptor beta chains share one sample of origin, sequenced in a study of T cells in Graves' hyperthyroidism and ophthalmopathy. RNA transcripts gave rise to amplified TCR beta CDR3 regions. In the first-round RT-PCR of the TCR CDR3, the HTBI primer set was used. TCRdb re-analysed the multiplex PCR reads in MiXCR, keeping a single row per CDR3 protein. This sample yields 560,000 or so distinct CDR3 sequences, of which 46% are seen a single time; about 8.2% belongs to the top ten. Sequenced input: peripheral blood or thyroid tissue (not recorded which). Receptors originate from a woman between 18 and 30 years old with Graves' hyperthyroidism.

This clonotype was detected only once. The CDR3 is CAISVGGADGYTF. The CDR3 DNA sequence: TGTGCCATCAGTGTCGGGGGGGCAGATGGCTACACCTTC. The chain uses TRBV10-3 and TRBJ1-2, with D maybe TRBD1 (6 bases). V gave up 4 bases and J gave up 6 bases, with 12 bases separating them. CDR3 length: 13 residues. The germline gives CDR1 ENHRY, CDR2 SYGVKD.

This clonotype was recorded many times. The rearrangement links TRBV29-1 to TRBJ1-4; tentative D call: TRBD1 (5 bases). Germline V gene sequence: CDR1 SQVTM, CDR2 ANQGSEA. The CDR3 consists of 11 residues. V lost 5 bases, J lost 11 bases, and 12 bases lay in between. In nucleotides, the CDR3 is TGCAGCGTTTATAGGGACTCGAAACTGTTTTTT. It specifies CSVYRDSKLFF.

Points on this clonotype: This may stem from a read error, because a much larger clone lies one nucleotide away. The rearrangement joins TRBV24-1 to TRBJ2-7; possible D gene TRBD2, 5 bases. The CDR3 has 11 residues. Germline V gene lookup returns CDR1 KGHDR and CDR2 SFDVKD. Between the trimmed V and J ends, which lost 6 bases and 5 bases, there was a span of 7 bases. DNA for the CDR3: TGTGCCACCAGTATCGGGGACGAGCAGTACTTC. It specifies CATSIGDEQYF.

Ten or more counts support this clonotype. The J gene is TRBJ1-4, the V gene TRBV2; TRBD1 matches 9 bases. The length of the CDR3 is 12 residues. The V and J ends lost 7 bases and 8 bases, in that order; junction bases with no gene match: 2. The germline V gene encodes CDR1 SNHLY and CDR2 FYNNEI. The DNA of the CDR3 is TGTGCCAGCATAGGGACAGGGGAAAAACTGTTTTTT. This codes for CASIGTGEKLFF.